Below are 16 T cell receptor beta chains sequenced from a single sample in a study of post-analysis software for immune sequencing data. Study outcomes and limitations: TRBV5-6, TRBV5-1 and TRBV20-1 were among several TRBV segments more frequent in patients than controls.

Tagging with unique molecular identifiers was a feature of the TCR beta cDNA libraries. MiXCR was run by TCRdb on the PCR reads, yielding one entry per CDR3 protein. Among about 770,000 distinct CDR3 sequences listed, just over 45% were seen once. These receptors are not linked to any known antigen. The source material was blood. The receptors derive from a girl aged 5-17 years with multiple sclerosis.

This clonotype appeared a few times. V and J are TRBV29-1 and TRBJ2-5; 10 bases match TRBD1. The ends lost 4 bases at V and 5 bases at J; junction bases unmatched: 4. Germline CDR1 reads SQVTM; CDR2 reads ANQGSEA. The CDR3 length is 13 residues. CDR3 residues: CSVGQGALETQYF. The CDR3 DNA follows: TGCAGCGTTGGACAGGGGGCTTTGGAGACCCAGTACTTC.

This chain uses TRBV29-1 with TRBJ2-1; the match to TRBD2 covers 8 bases. The CDR3 runs 14 residues. The V and J ends lost 7 bases and 6 bases, in that order; junction bases with no gene match: 11. Germline CDR1 SQVTM, CDR2 ANQGSEA. In DNA, the CDR3 is TGCAGCGCCGGGGGGGCGCAGGGCCGCAATGAGCAGTTCTTC. Translation gives CSAGGAQGRNEQFF.

V is TRBV27 and J is TRBJ1-2, with D perhaps TRBD1 (6 bases). CDR1 MNHEY and CDR2 SMNVEV come from the germline V gene (reference sequence). This CDR3 is 12 amino acids long. DNA of the CDR3: TGTGGGGGGGCTGGGAAGTATTATGGCTACACCTTC. Its protein product is CGGAGKYYGYTF.

The chain recombines TRBV14 with TRBJ2-7, with 10 bases lining up with TRBD2. CDR1 SGHDN and CDR2 FVKESK come from the germline V gene. Trimming cost V 4 bases and J 4 bases; bases outside gene matches: 7. The CDR3 has 15 amino acids. The CDR3 DNA reads as TGTGCCAGCAGCCGGGGTAGCGGGAGGACATACGAGCAGTACTTC. This codes for CASSRGSGRTYEQYF.

Here the CDR3 DNA reads TGTGCCAGCAGCACCACTAGCGGTGGAGGTTACGAGCAGTACTTC. This codes for CASSTTSGGGYEQYF. The V and J genes are TRBV7-2 and TRBJ2-7, with 8 positions matching TRBD2. The CDR3 covers 15 residues. Germline lookup yields CDR1 SGHTA and CDR2 FQGNSA. The trim removed 5 bases at V and 4 bases at J, leaving 10 bases unmatched.

The V call is TRBV12-3 or TRBV12-4, the J call TRBJ1-2; 7 nucleotides line up with TRBD1. Unmatched junction bases numbered 9, after V lost 5 bases and J lost 0 bases. CDR3 length: 16 residues. The CDR3 spells CASSPVSGGPNYGYTF. The CDR3 bases are TGTGCCAGCAGTCCGGTGTCAGGGGGTCCTAACTATGGCTACACCTTC.

This clonotype was counted once. This rearrangement joins TRBV5-1 to TRBJ2-4, with 8 bases matching TRBD1. The CDR3 is 15 amino acids. With V trimmed by 7 bases and J by 15 bases, 21 bases remained unmatched. CDR1 SGHRS and CDR2 YFSETQ come from the germline V gene. CDR3 sequence: CASGTGTGPSYERYF. Here the CDR3 DNA reads TGCGCCAGCGGCACCGGGACAGGTCCATCCTACGAGCGGTACTTC.

The chain has TRBV20-1 and TRBJ2-1; D remains unclear. The germline gives CDR1 DFQATT, CDR2 SNEGSKA (reference sequence). This CDR3 spans 12 amino acids. The V end lost 6 bases, the J end lost 5 bases, and 11 bases lay between the germline ends. The chain's CDR3 is CSANRRNNEQFF. The CDR3 nucleotides are TGCAGTGCAAACAGACGGAACAATGAGCAGTTCTTC.

This sequence joins TRBV7-6 and TRBJ2-1, with 12 bases fitting TRBD2. The CDR3 consists of 16 residues. J gave up 9 bases and V 1 base, and 7 bases lay outside the gene matches. Per germline, CDR1 SGHVS and CDR2 FNYEAQ. The CDR3, as DNA: TGTGCCAGCAGCTTAGGTGCGGCTAGCGGGAGGGGTGAGCAGTTCTTC. Translation gives CASSLGAASGRGEQFF. The whole variable domain, filled in from reference TRBV7-6 and TRBJ2-1, reads GAGVSQSPRYKVTKRGQDVALRCDPISGHVSLYWYRQALGQGPEFLTYFNYEAQQDKSGLPNDRFSAERPEGSISTLTIQRTEQRDSAMYRCASSLGAASGRGEQFFGPGTRLTVL.

The sample holds many counts of this clonotype. The gene calls are TRBV13 and TRBJ1-2, with no clear D. Trimming shortened V by 0 bases and J by 2 bases, and 4 bases separated the two germline ends. Germline V gene lookup returns CDR1 PRHDT and CDR2 FYEKMQ (reference sequence). The CDR3 contains 13 residues. The CDR3 is CASSLGHNYGYTF. CDR3 coding DNA: TGTGCCAGCAGCTTAGGACACAACTATGGCTACACCTTC.

This chain connects TRBV20-1 to TRBJ2-7; no definite D call. The V and J ends lost 3 bases and 3 bases respectively, with 15 bases between them. This CDR3 contains 14 residues. CDR1 is DFQATT and CDR2 is SNEGSKA in the germline V gene (reference sequence). DNA of the CDR3: TGCAGTGCTAGGCCACTGGACCGCTACTACGAGCAGTACTTC. It encodes CSARPLDRYYEQYF.

This clonotype was detected a few times. In nucleotides, the CDR3 is TGCGCCAGCAGTGAGTCGACAGGTAGGACCCATCAGCCCCAGCATTTT. Translation gives CASSESTGRTHQPQHF. The chain couples TRBV10-2 to TRBJ1-5; weak D call: TRBD1 (6 bases). Germline lookup yields CDR1 WSHSY and CDR2 SAAADI. This CDR3 contains 16 residues. V lost 0 bases, J lost 5 bases, and 14 bases lay in between.

V usage is TRBV5-1 and J usage is TRBJ2-3, with 12 nucleotides matching TRBD2. This CDR3 comprises 18 residues. With 4 bases clipped from V and 4 bases from J, the junction kept 13 bases outside the gene matches. In germline, CDR1 is SGHRS, CDR2 YFSETQ. CDR3 nucleotide sequence: TGCGCCAGCAGCCTGGACCCCCTAGCGGGAGGGGCTTCAGATACGCAGTATTTT. Protein product: CASSLDPLAGGASDTQYF.

This clonotype has more than one count but fewer than ten. The rearrangement joins TRBV7-3 to TRBJ2-1, with TRBD2 as a possible D gene (8 bases). The ends were cut back, 3 bases at V and 10 bases at J, with 19 bases in the middle. CDR1 SGHTA and CDR2 FQGTGA come from the germline V gene. This CDR3 is built from 15 residues. The CDR3 DNA follows: TGTGCCAGCAGCTTCTTAGCGGGGAGGGGGCGGGAGCAGTTCTTC. Its translation: CASSFLAGRGREQFF.

The chain links TRBV7-2 to TRBJ2-1; 11 bases line up with TRBD2. This CDR3 comprises 19 residues. Germline CDR1 SGHTA, CDR2 FQGNSA. The V and J ends lost 1 base and 3 bases, in that order; junction bases with no gene match: 11. CDR3 bases: TGTGCCAGCAGCTTAGTGGGGACTAGCGGCAAGCTCCACTACAATGAGCAGTTCTTC. It translates to CASSLVGTSGKLHYNEQFF.

This clonotype appeared once. The chain has TRBV24-1 and TRBJ2-1; D is possibly TRBD2 (6 bases). The germline V and J ends were trimmed by 3 bases and 5 bases, with 19 bases remaining between them. Germline V lookup: CDR1 KGHDR, CDR2 SFDVKD. This CDR3 has 17 amino acids. Here the CDR3 reads CATSDPKKTGENNEQFF. Written as DNA, the CDR3 is TGTGCCACCAGTGATCCCAAAAAGACGGGAGAGAACAATGAGCAGTTCTTC.